Presented here are 22 T cell receptor beta chains from one specimen sequenced in a study of blood T cell repertoires in COVID-19. Assay: immunoSEQ multiplex PCR; the TCRdb copy retains only in-frame clones and omits some. Here the sample spans 98,000 or so clones, 80% to 90% being singletons. The sample was peripheral blood. The receptors stem from a human donor in a cohort sampled during active COVID-19.

The chain combines TRBV4-1 with TRBJ1-6; D may be TRBD1 (5 bases). This CDR3 contains 18 residues. From germline, CDR1 is MGHRA and CDR2 YSYEKL. V was clipped by 4 bases and J by 9 bases, with 25 bases between them. The CDR3: CASSPQTWGGDKVSPLHF. The CDR3 DNA follows: TGCGCCAGCAGCCCTCAAACTTGGGGCGGTGATAAGGTTTCACCCCTCCACTTT.

The rearrangement joins TRBV4-1 to TRBJ1-5; tentative D call: TRBD1 (5 bases). Germline lookup yields CDR1 MGHRA and CDR2 YSYEKL. Trimming cost V 3 bases and J 9 bases, with 15 bases left between them. The CDR3 extends over 14 amino acids. The CDR3 sequence is CASSHKQAERPQHF. CDR3 coding DNA: TGCGCCAGCAGCCATAAACAGGCCGAAAGGCCCCAGCATTTT.

The chain recombines TRBV18 with TRBJ2-3, with TRBD2 identical over 8 bases. The V gene end was trimmed by 2 bases and the J gene end by 5 bases; junction bases not matched to a gene: 6. CDR3 size: 15 residues. Germline lookup yields CDR1 KGHSH and CDR2 LQKENI. CDR3 residues: CASSPEGTRKDTQYF. The CDR3, as DNA: TGTGCCAGCTCACCAGAGGGGACTAGAAAAGATACGCAGTATTTT.

The chain combines TRBV7-2 with TRBJ2-5, with no clear D. V gave up 6 bases and J gave up 4 bases, with 12 bases separating them. The CDR3 has 13 residues. The germline CDR1 and CDR2 sequences are SGHTA and FQGNSA. This CDR3 is CASSDGPGETQYF. CDR3 sequence (DNA): TGTGCCAGCAGTGATGGCCCGGGAGAGACCCAGTACTTC. The full variable domain, completed using reference TRBV7-2 and TRBJ2-5, is GAGVSQSPSNKVTEKGKDVELRCDPISGHTALYWYRQSLGQGLEFLIYFQGNSAPDKSGLPSDRFSAERTGGSVSTLTIQRTQQEDSAVYLCASSDGPGETQYFGPGTRLLVL.

This chain links TRBV19 with TRBJ1-1; D perhaps matches TRBD1 (5 bases). V shed 1 base and J shed 4 bases, with 19 bases lying between them. In germline, CDR1 is LNHDA, CDR2 SQIVND (reference sequence). The CDR3 runs to 17 residues. The CDR3 nucleotides are TGTGCCAGTAGTATAGCCATGGGAGTAGGGGAGGGCACTGAAGCTTTCTTT. It codes for CASSIAMGVGEGTEAFF. The full variable domain, its missing parts supplied by reference TRBV19 and TRBJ1-1, is DGGITQSPKYLFRKEGQNVTLSCEQNLNHDAMYWYRQDPGQGLRLIYYSQIVNDFQKGDIAEGYSVSREKKESFPLTVTSAQKNPTAFYLCASSIAMGVGEGTEAFFGQGTRLTVV.

V gene TRBV29-1 combines with J gene TRBJ2-2, with 8 bases lining up with TRBD1. After removal of 6 bases from V and 5 bases from J, the junction contained 17 bases not matched to a gene. The CDR3 loop spans 17 amino acids. CDR1 is SQVTM and CDR2 is ANQGSEA in the germline V gene. CDR3 DNA sequence: TGCAGCGTCGGCGCCTTAAGGACAGGGAAGGGGACCGGGGAGCTGTTTTTT. It is translated as CSVGALRTGKGTGELFF.

The rearrangement uses TRBV6-6 and TRBJ2-7; 9 bases fit TRBD2. Germline CDR1 and CDR2: MNHNY and SVGAGI (reference sequence). The V segment lost 8 bases and the J segment 0 bases; nucleotides outside the gene matches: 11. The CDR3 sequence is 16 residues long. The CDR3, as DNA: TGTGCCAGCGGCGCCGTTGGTAGCGGGAGCTCCTACGAGCAGTACTTC. This codes for CASGAVGSGSSYEQYF.

The sample holds one count of this clone. This chain connects TRBV2 to TRBJ2-3, with D perhaps matching TRBD2 (6 bases). Germline V lookup: CDR1 SNHLY, CDR2 FYNNEI. The germline V and J ends were trimmed by 1 base and 3 bases, with 11 bases remaining between them. This CDR3 region has 15 residues. The CDR3 region is CASSEGLGGTDTQYF. The DNA for the CDR3 is TGTGCCAGCAGTGAAGGACTGGGGGGAACAGATACGCAGTATTTT.

This rearrangement joins TRBV5-1 to TRBJ1-4; the match to TRBD1 covers 9 bases. The junction had 4 bases not matched to a gene; V was cut back by 2 bases and J by 2 bases. CDR1 is SGHRS, CDR2 YFSETQ, per germline. This CDR3 spans 16 amino acids. DNA of the CDR3: TGCGCCAGCAGCTTCGGGACAGGGCGGACTAATGAAAAACTGTTTTTT. This encodes CASSFGTGRTNEKLFF.

The chain links TRBV5-4 to TRBJ2-1; TRBD2 might be the D (5 bases). The CDR3 loop spans 14 amino acids. With 1 base removed from V and 2 bases from J, the gap between germline ends came to 7 bases. Germline V gene data show CDR1 as SGHNT and CDR2 as YYREEE (reference sequence). CDR3 sequence reads: CASSLLEAYNEQFF. The CDR3 DNA reads as TGTGCCAGCAGCTTGCTGGAGGCCTACAATGAGCAGTTCTTC.

The chain is built from TRBV19 and TRBJ2-5; TRBD2 matches 11 bases. The CDR3 contains 16 residues. Germline V gives CDR1 LNHDA, CDR2 SQIVND (reference sequence). V lost 3 bases to trimming and J lost 4 bases; unmatched junction nucleotides: 7. The CDR3 DNA is TGTGCCAGTAGTATTCTAGCGGGAGGAGAAAGAGAGACCCAGTACTTC. It specifies CASSILAGGERETQYF.

The rearrangement joins TRBV18 to TRBJ1-5, with TRBD1 as a possible D gene (5 bases). V lost 6 bases and J 7 bases, leaving 13 bases between the germline ends. Germline V CDR1 and CDR2: KGHSH, LQKENI. The CDR3 spans 13 residues. CDR3 DNA sequence: TGTGCCAGCTCTTCGGGGGACCGGCAGCCCCAGCATTTT. This sequence encodes CASSSGDRQPQHF.

Note on this clone: The identical CDR3 is also encoded by other nucleotide sequences in the sample. The chain is built from TRBV12-5 and TRBJ2-1, with 10 bases aligning to TRBD2. The germline V gene has CDR1 LGHNT and CDR2 FRNRAP. The length of the CDR3 is 15 residues. V shed 7 bases and J 3 bases; nucleotides not matched to a gene: 6. CDR3 nucleotides: TGTGCTAGTGCCCCTATAGCGGGAGGCTACAATGAGCAGTTCTTC. Its translation is CASAPIAGGYNEQFF.

The J gene is TRBJ1-6, the V gene TRBV30, with D possibly being TRBD1 (5 bases). V gave up 6 bases and J gave up 2 bases, with 11 bases separating them. The germline V gene has CDR1 GTSNPN and CDR2 SVGIG (reference sequence). The CDR3 is 14 amino acids. The DNA for the CDR3 is TGTGCCTGTACCACCAGGGCCTATAATTCACCCCTCCACTTT. Amino acids: CACTTRAYNSPLHF.

This chain uses TRBV7-8 with TRBJ2-1; maybe TRBD2 (7 bases). The CDR3 loop spans 18 amino acids. Trimming removed 0 bases at V and 0 bases at J, with 15 bases between. The germline V gene has CDR1 SGHVS and CDR2 FQNEAQ. The CDR3 coding sequence is TGTGCCAGCAGCTTAGCCGGGCGGGGGCGAAGCTCCTACAATGAGCAGTTCTTC. Protein product: CASSLAGRGRSSYNEQFF. The full variable domain, in which reference TRBV7-8 and TRBJ2-1 provide the parts outside the CDR3, is GAGVSQSPRYKVAKRGQDVALRCDPISGHVSLFWYQQALGQGPEFLTYFQNEAQLDKSGLPSDRFFAERPEGSVSTLKIQRTQQEDSAVYLCASSLAGRGRSSYNEQFFGPGTRLTVL.

The gene calls are TRBV10-3 and TRBJ1-1; tentative D call: TRBD1 (6 bases). The V end lost 8 bases, the J end lost 0 bases, and 16 bases lay between the germline ends. CDR3 length: 15 residues. Looked up from germline, CDR1 is ENHRY and CDR2 is SYGVKD. CDR3 sequence: CAIGGRGAVNTEAFF. CDR3 sequence (DNA): TGTGCCATCGGGGGCCGAGGGGCGGTGAACACTGAAGCTTTCTTT.

The rearrangement joins TRBV5-6 to TRBJ2-7, with D tentatively TRBD2 (5 bases). Germline V CDR1 and CDR2: SGHDT, YYEEEE. V shed 1 base and J shed 2 bases, with 10 bases lying between them. There are 14 residues in the CDR3. The chain's CDR3 is CASSLLAHPYEQYF. The CDR3 DNA reads as TGTGCCAGCAGCTTGCTAGCTCATCCCTACGAGCAGTACTTC.

The chain employs TRBV7-9 and TRBJ1-6; weak D call: TRBD1 (6 bases). Germline CDR1 SEHNR, CDR2 FQNEAQ (reference sequence). The V gene lost 5 bases and the J gene lost 7 bases, with 12 bases spanning the gap. The CDR3 extends over 14 amino acids. DNA for the CDR3: TGTGCCAGCAGCCTCCGGGACACCAATTCACCCCTCCACTTT. This sequence encodes CASSLRDTNSPLHF.

The chain employs TRBV12-3 or TRBV12-4 and TRBJ1-2; 9 positions agree with TRBD1. CDR3 length equals 13 residues. V dropped 6 bases and J dropped 7; count of bases not matched to a gene: 6. The CDR3 DNA reads TGTGCCAGCAGCCGAAGGACAGGGGTTGGCTACACCTTC. As protein: CASSRRTGVGYTF.

The rearrangement links TRBV6-6 to TRBJ1-1, with D perhaps TRBD1 (5 bases). Germline values: CDR1 MNHNY, CDR2 SVGAGI (reference sequence). The V end lost 4 bases, the J end lost 5 bases, and 14 bases lay between the germline ends. The CDR3 has 14 residues. The chain's CDR3 is CASSSWRRETEAFF. The CDR3 nucleotides are TGTGCCAGCAGTTCTTGGCGCAGGGAAACTGAAGCTTTCTTT.

V gene TRBV5-1 combines with J gene TRBJ1-1, with 7 bases fitting TRBD1. With 0 bases clipped from V and 14 bases from J, the junction kept 4 bases outside the gene matches. In germline, CDR1 is SGHRS, CDR2 YFSETQ. The CDR3 loop spans 11 amino acids. CDR3 in DNA: TGCGCCAGCAGCTTGGCCAGGGGGGCCTTCTTT. Protein sequence: CASSLARGAFF.

The V call is TRBV3-1 (or the pseudogene TRBV3-2), the J call TRBJ1-1, with a weak D call TRBD1 (6 bases). The V end lost 4 bases, the J end lost 2 bases, and 8 bases lay between the germline ends. This CDR3 contains 13 residues. CDR1 and CDR2 from the germline V gene are LGHDT and YNNKEL (reference sequence). This chain's CDR3 is CASSPRGNTEAFF. In DNA form, the CDR3 reads TGTGCCAGCAGCCCCAGGGGAAACACTGAAGCTTTCTTT.